Described below is a single TCR beta chain sequence and its context. Both about-4-week and about-12-week second-dose recipients were combined. This record comes from a study of T cell responses to AZD1222 COVID-19 vaccine. The data were produced by immunoSEQ multiplex PCR, yet TCRdb's version contains in-frame clones alone and is incomplete. The data hold about 110,000 clones, with around 87% observed a single time. The CDR3 has 17 residues. J gave up 1 base and V 6 bases, and 13 bases lay outside the gene matches. The germline gives CDR1 MNHEY, CDR2 SMNVEV (reference sequence). This receptor was identified in an adult who received the AZD1222 COVID-19 vaccine. V usage is TRBV27 and J usage is TRBJ1-2; 8 nucleotides align to TRBD1. The material was peripheral blood, obtained 28 days after the second AZD1222 dose. The CDR3 spells CASSHLSRTGNNYGYTF. The CDR3 coding sequence is TGTGCCAGCAGCCATTTGTCCCGGACAGGGAATAACTATGGCTACACCTTC.